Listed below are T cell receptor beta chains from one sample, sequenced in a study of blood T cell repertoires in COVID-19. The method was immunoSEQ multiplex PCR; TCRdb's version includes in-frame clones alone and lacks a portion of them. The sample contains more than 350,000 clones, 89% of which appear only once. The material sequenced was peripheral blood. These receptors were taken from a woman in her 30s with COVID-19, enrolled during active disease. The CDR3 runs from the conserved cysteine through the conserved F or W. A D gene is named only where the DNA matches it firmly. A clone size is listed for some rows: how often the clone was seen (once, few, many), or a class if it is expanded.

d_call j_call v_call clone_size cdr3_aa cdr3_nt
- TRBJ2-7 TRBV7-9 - CASSLGTHYEQYF TGTGCCAGCAGCTTGGGGACACACTACGAGCAGTACTTC
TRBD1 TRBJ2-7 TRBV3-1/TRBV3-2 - CASSQGDRGYLEQYF TGTGCCAGCAGCCAGGGGGACAGGGGGTATCTCGAGCAGTACTTC
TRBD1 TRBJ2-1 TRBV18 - CASSPPIGTGDNEQFF TGTGCCAGCTCACCACCGATAGGGACAGGGGACAATGAGCAGTTCTTC
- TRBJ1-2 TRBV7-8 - CASSREGRVYGYTF TGTGCCAGCAGCCGAGAGGGCAGGGTCTATGGCTACACCTTC
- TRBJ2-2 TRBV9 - CASSVVSSGELFF TGTGCCAGCAGCGTAGTAAGCTCCGGGGAGCTGTTTTTT
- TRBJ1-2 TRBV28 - CASSFSGFYGYTF TGTGCCAGCAGTTTTTCAGGGTTCTATGGCTACACCTTC
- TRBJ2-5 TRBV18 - CASSPPSLAKETQYF TGTGCCAGCTCACCACCGTCTCTAGCGAAAGAGACCCAGTACTTC
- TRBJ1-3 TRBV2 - CASSEVVGRGPLSGNTIYF TGTGCCAGCAGTGAAGTGGTAGGCAGGGGCCCACTCTCTGGAAACACCATATATTTT
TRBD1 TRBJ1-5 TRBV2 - CASSGQGVNQPQHF TGTGCCAGCAGTGGACAGGGGGTCAATCAGCCCCAGCATTTT
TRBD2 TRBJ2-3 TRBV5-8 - CASSPGLAVTIGTDTQYF TGTGCCAGCAGCCCGGGACTAGCGGTTACTATCGGCACAGATACGCAGTATTTT
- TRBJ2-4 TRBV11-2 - CASSFQGGNIQYF TGTGCCAGCAGCTTCCAGGGGGGAAACATTCAGTACTTC
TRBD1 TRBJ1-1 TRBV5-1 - CASSIDRGRNTEAFF TGCGCCAGCAGCATTGACAGGGGGCGGAACACTGAAGCTTTCTTT
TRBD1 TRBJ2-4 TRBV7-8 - CASSPRDRGAGWAKNIQYF TGTGCCAGCAGCCCCCGGGACAGGGGCGCAGGATGGGCCAAAAACATTCAGTACTTC
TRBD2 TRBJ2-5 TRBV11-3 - CASSLPSLSGGAGETQYF TGTGCCAGCAGCTTACCGAGCCTTAGCGGGGGGGCCGGGGAGACCCAGTACTTC
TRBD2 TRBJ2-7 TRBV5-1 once CASSLGGGNSYEQYF TGCGCCAGCAGTCTGGGCGGGGGGAACTCCTACGAGCAGTACTTC
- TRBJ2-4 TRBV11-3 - CASSLGGPSDQYF TGTGCCAGCAGCTTAGGGGGCCCTTCGGATCAGTACTTC
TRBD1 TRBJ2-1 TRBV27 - CASSPGDSSYNEQFF TGTGCCAGCAGCCCCGGGGACAGTTCCTACAATGAGCAGTTCTTC
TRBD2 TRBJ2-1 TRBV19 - CASSIGTSGAPWHEQFF TGTGCCAGTAGTATAGGGACTAGCGGGGCCCCCTGGCATGAGCAGTTCTTC
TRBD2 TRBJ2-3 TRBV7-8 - CASSSRERGISDTQYF TGTGCCAGCAGCTCCCGGGAGCGGGGCATTTCGGATACGCAGTATTTT
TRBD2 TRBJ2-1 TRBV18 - CASSPDSGTSGRSEQFF TGTGCCAGCTCACCAGACTCCGGGACTAGCGGGAGAAGTGAGCAGTTCTTC
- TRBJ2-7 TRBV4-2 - CASSQDTSSYEQYF TGTGCCAGCAGCCAGGACACGAGCTCCTACGAGCAGTACTTC
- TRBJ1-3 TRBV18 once CASGTQGSGNTIYF TGTGCCAGCGGAACGCAGGGCTCTGGAAACACCATATATTTT